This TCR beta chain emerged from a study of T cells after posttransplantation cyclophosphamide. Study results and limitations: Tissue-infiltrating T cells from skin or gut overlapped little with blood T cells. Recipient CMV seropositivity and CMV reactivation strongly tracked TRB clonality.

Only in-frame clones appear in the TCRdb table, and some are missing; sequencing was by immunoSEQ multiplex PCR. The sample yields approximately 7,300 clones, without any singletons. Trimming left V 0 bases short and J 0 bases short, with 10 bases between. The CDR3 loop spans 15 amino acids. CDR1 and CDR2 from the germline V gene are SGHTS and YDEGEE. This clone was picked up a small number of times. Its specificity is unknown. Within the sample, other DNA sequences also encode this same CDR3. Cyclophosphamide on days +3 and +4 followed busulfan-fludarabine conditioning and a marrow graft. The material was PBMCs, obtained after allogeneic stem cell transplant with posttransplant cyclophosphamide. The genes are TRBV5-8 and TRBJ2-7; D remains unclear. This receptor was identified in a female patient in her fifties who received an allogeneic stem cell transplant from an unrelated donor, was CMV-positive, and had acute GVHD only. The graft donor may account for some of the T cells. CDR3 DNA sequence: TGTGCCAGCAGCTTGGATTACGGAGTCTCCTACGAGCAGTACTTC. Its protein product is CASSLDYGVSYEQYF.